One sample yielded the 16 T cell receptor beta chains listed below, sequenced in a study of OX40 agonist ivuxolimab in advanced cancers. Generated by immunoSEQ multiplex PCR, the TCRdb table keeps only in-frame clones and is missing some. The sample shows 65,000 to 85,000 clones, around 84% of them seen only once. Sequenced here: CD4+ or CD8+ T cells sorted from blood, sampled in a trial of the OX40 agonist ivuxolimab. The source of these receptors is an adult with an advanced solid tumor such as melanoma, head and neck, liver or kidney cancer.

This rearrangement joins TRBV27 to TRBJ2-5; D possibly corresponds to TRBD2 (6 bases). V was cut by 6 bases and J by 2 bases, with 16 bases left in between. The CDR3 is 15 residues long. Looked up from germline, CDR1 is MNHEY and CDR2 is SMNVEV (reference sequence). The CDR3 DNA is TGTGCCAGCAGCGCTCACTGGGAGGATCAAGAGACCCAGTACTTC. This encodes CASSAHWEDQETQYF.

The CDR3 loop reads CASSFQGAATEAFF. CDR3 nucleotide sequence: TGTGCCAGCAGCTTCCAGGGAGCCGCCACTGAAGCTTTCTTT. J is TRBJ1-1 and V is TRBV7-9; maybe TRBD1 (5 bases). The length of the CDR3 is 14 residues. Trimming shortened V by 3 bases and J by 4 bases, and 12 bases separated the two germline ends. Germline V gene lookup returns CDR1 SEHNR and CDR2 FQNEAQ (reference sequence).

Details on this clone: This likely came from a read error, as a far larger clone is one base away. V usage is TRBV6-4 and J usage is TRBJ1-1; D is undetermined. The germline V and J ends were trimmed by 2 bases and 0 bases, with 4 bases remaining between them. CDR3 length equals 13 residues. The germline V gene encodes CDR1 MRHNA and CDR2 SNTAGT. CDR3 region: CASSDGMNTEAFF. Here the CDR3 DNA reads TGTGCCAGCAGTGACGGGATGAACACTGAAGCTTTCTTT.

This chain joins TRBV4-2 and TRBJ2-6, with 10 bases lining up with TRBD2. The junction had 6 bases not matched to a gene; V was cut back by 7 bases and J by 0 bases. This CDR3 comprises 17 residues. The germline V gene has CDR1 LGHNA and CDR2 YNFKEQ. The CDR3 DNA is TGTGCCAGCAACCTAGCGGGAGAATCCTCTGGGGCCAACGTCCTGACTTTC. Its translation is CASNLAGESSGANVLTF.

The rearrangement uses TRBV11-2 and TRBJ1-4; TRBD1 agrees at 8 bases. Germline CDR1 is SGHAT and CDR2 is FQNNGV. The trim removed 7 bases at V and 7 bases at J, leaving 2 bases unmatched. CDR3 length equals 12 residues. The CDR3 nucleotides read TGTGCCAGCAAACAGGGGGTTGAAAAACTGTTTTTT. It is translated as CASKQGVEKLFF.

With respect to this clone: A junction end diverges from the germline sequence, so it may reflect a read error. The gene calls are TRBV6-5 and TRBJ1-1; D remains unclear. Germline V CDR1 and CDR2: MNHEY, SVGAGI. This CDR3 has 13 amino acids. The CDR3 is CASSTKRNSEAFF. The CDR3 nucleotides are TGTGCCAGCAGCACAAAGAGGAACAGTGAAGCTTTCTTT.

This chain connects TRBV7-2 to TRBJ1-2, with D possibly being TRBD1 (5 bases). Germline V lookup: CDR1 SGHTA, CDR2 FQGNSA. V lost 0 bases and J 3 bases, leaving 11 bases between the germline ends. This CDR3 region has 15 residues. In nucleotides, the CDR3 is TGTGCCAGCAGCTTAGCGGGCAGGGAGGACTATGGCTACACCTTC. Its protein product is CASSLAGREDYGYTF.

The CDR3 reads CASSPPDGQLETQYF. The CDR3 DNA is TGTGCCAGCTCACCACCCGATGGTCAACTAGAGACCCAGTACTTC. V gene TRBV18 combines with J gene TRBJ2-5; no clear D. Trimming took off 0 bases at V and 4 bases at J, with 12 bases between the two ends. This CDR3 comprises 15 residues. In germline, CDR1 is KGHSH, CDR2 LQKENI. Using reference TRBV18 and TRBJ2-5 for the parts outside the CDR3, the full variable domain is NAGVMQNPRHLVRRRGQEARLRCSPMKGHSHVYWYRQLPEEGLKFMVYLQKENIIDESGMPKERFSAEFPKEGPSILRIQQVVRGDSAAYFCASSPPDGQLETQYFGPGTRLLVL.

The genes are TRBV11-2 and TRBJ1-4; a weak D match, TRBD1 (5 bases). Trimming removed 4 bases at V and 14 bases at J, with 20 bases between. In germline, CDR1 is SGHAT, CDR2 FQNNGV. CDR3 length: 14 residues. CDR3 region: CASSSHRDAEGLFF. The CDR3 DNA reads TGTGCCAGCAGCTCACACCGGGACGCCGAGGGGCTGTTTTTT. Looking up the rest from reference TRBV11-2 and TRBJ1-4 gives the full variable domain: EAGVAQSPRYKIIEKRQSVAFWCNPISGHATLYWYQQILGQGPKLLIQFQNNGVVDDSQLPKDRFSAERLKGVDSTLKIQPAKLEDSAVYLCASSSHRDAEGLFFGSGTQLSVL.

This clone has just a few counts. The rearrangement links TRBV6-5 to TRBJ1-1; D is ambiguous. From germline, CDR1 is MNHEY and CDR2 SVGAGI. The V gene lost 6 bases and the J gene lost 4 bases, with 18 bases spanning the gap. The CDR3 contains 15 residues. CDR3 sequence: CASSPRMSSGTEAFF. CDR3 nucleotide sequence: TGTGCCAGCAGCCCCCGGATGTCCTCGGGCACTGAAGCTTTCTTT.

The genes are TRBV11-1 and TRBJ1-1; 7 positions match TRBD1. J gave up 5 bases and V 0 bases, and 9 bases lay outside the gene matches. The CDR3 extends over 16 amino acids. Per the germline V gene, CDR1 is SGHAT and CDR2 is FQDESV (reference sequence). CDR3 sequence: CASSLATGAGRTEAFF. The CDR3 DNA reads TGTGCCAGCAGCTTAGCCACAGGGGCCGGGAGGACTGAAGCTTTCTTT. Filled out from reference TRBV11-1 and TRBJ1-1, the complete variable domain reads EAEVAQSPRYKITEKSQAVAFWCDPISGHATLYWYRQILGQGPELLVQFQDESVVDDSQLPKDRFSAERLKGVDSTLKIQPAELGDSAMYLCASSLATGAGRTEAFFGQGTRLTVV.

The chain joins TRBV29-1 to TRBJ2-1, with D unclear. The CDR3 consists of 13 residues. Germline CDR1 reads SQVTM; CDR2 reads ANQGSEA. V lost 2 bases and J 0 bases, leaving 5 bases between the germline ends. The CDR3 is CSVEFHSYNEQFF. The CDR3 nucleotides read TGCAGCGTTGAATTCCACTCCTACAATGAGCAGTTCTTC.

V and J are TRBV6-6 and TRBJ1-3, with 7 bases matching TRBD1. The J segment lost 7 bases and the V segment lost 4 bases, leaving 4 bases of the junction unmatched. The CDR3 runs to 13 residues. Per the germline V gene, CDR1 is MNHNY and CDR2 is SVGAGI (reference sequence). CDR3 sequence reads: CASSSPTGNTIYF. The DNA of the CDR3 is TGTGCCAGCAGTTCCCCGACAGGGAACACCATATATTTT.

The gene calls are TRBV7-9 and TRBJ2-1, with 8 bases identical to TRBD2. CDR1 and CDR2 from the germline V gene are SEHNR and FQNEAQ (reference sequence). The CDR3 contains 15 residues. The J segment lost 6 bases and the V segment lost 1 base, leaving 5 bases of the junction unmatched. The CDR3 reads CASSLGASGSNEQFF. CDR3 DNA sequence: TGTGCCAGCAGCTTAGGGGCTAGCGGGTCCAATGAGCAGTTCTTC.

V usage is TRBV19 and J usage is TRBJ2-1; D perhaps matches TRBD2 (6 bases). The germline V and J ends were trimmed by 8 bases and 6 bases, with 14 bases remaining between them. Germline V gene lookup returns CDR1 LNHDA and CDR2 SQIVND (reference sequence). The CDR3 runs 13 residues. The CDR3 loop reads CASVRGGGNEQFF. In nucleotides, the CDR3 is TGTGCCAGTGTGCGGGGAGGTGGCAATGAGCAGTTCTTC.

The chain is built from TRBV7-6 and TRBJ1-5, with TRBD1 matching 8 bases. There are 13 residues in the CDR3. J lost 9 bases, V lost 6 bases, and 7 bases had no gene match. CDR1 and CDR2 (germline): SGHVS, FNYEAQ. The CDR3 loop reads CASSFGQGPPQHF. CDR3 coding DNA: TGTGCCAGCAGTTTCGGACAGGGCCCGCCCCAGCATTTT.